These T cell receptor beta chains were read from a single sample in a study of early T cells in non-severe SARS-CoV-2 infection. TCRdb re-derived calls from the 5' RACE reads in MiXCR, one entry per CDR3 protein. The sample lists around 39,000 distinct CDR3 sequences, 5.4% occurring once. The source material was whole blood, sampled at baseline. The receptor source for this set is an adult who was a healthcare worker with PCR-confirmed SARS-CoV-2 infection or an uninfected control (not recorded which). CDR3s include the opening cysteine and the closing phenylalanine or tryptophan. Each record gives: D gene, CDR3 length, J gene, clone size, V gene, CDR3 protein, CDR3 DNA. The D gene is left open where the match is weak. A clone size is listed for some rows: how often the clone was seen (once, few, many), or a class if it is expanded.

TRBD2 16 TRBJ2-5 . TRBV7-2 CASSPIAGLPRETQYF TGTGCCAGCAGCCCAATAGCGGGACTACCGAGGGAGACCCAGTACTTC
. 16 TRBJ2-3 many TRBV11-2 CASSLEGVGFEDTQYF TGTGCCAGCAGCTTAGAGGGAGTTGGTTTTGAGGATACGCAGTATTTT
TRBD2 15 TRBJ2-7 few TRBV9 CASSAGGTSVYEQYF TGTGCCAGCAGCGCGGGCGGGACTAGCGTTTACGAGCAGTACTTC
. 16 TRBJ2-1 many TRBV7-9 CASSPFRGGPGDEQFF TGTGCCAGCAGCCCATTTCGTGGCGGGCCGGGGGATGAGCAGTTCTTC
TRBD1 12 TRBJ1-1 many TRBV30 CASDRVGTEAFF TGTGCCAGCGACAGGGTCGGCACTGAAGCTTTCTTT
. 13 TRBJ2-2 . TRBV5-1 CASSYSNTGELFF TGCGCCAGCAGCTACTCGAACACCGGGGAGCTGTTTTTT
. 16 TRBJ2-7 many TRBV10-3 CAISETQARTPYEQYF TGTGCCATCAGTGAGACACAAGCTAGGACTCCGTACGAGCAGTACTTC
. 16 TRBJ1-4 . TRBV19 CASSTLRTTTNEKLFF TGTGCCAGTAGTACTCTAAGGACGACAACTAATGAAAAACTGTTTTTT
. 16 TRBJ1-4 many TRBV7-3 CASSLTHREDNEKLFF TGTGCCAGCAGCTTAACCCACAGGGAAGATAATGAAAAACTGTTTTTT
TRBD1 16 TRBJ2-4 few TRBV4-3 CASSQGQGAAKNIQYF TGCGCCAGCAGCCAAGGCCAGGGGGCGGCCAAAAACATTCAGTACTTC